This T cell receptor beta chain emerged from a study of CD8 T cells in Susac syndrome. The authors sequenced TCR beta from blood CD8+ and CD4+ T cells. The multiple sclerosis controls were treatment-naive patients, and their relapsing-remitting disease was stable or active. Negative isolation was used for CD8+ and CD4+ T cells and FACS enrichment for TEMRA cells. Trimming cost V 0 bases and J 5 bases; bases outside gene matches: 7. The CDR3 sequence is 16 residues long. CDR1 SGDLS and CDR2 YYNGEE come from the germline V gene. Random-hexamer reverse transcription was applied to about 0.45 to 1 ug RNA. A multiplex approach, immunoSEQ multiplex PCR, amplified TCR beta CDR3 across 54 Vbeta and 13 Jbeta. MiXCR, applied by TCRdb to the immunoSEQ multiplex PCR reads, yields one record per CDR3 protein. The sample includes some 130,000 distinct CDR3 sequences, around 94% of them seen just once.

V gene TRBV9 combines with J gene TRBJ2-5; 10 bases align to TRBD2. The sequence derives from a human donor with multiple sclerosis. Material: CD4+ T cells from PBMCs. The CDR3 spells CASSVVASGSKETQYF. CDR3 sequence (DNA): TGTGCCAGCAGCGTAGTCGCTAGCGGGAGCAAGGAGACCCAGTACTTC.